A selection of T cell receptor beta chains follows, all from one sample in a study of T cell responses to AZD1222 COVID-19 vaccine. This table comes from immunoSEQ multiplex PCR, and its TCRdb copy is limited to in-frame clones, with some not included. The data hold around 100,000 clones, with over 75% observed a single time. This sample comprised peripheral blood, obtained on day 0 of MenACWY control vaccination. These receptors all come from an adult in good health. Each CDR3 is given with its conserved first and last residue. The D gene is left open where the match is weak. A row's size may be missing; if present it is once, few, many or a size class.

V	size	D	length	J	CDR3	DNA
TRBV28	-	-	17	TRBJ1-3	CASSLTGNPRSGNTIYF	TGTGCCAGCAGTCTAACAGGGAACCCTCGGTCTGGAAACACCATATATTTT
TRBV19	few	-	14	TRBJ1-1	CASSIPGMNTEAFF	TGTGCCAGTAGTATCCCCGGGATGAACACTGAAGCTTTCTTT
TRBV5-5	-	TRBD2	16	TRBJ2-1	CASSLFSGGPYNEQFF	TGTGCCAGCAGCTTGTTTAGCGGGGGCCCCTACAATGAGCAGTTCTTC
TRBV3-1/TRBV3-2	-	TRBD1	16	TRBJ2-7	CASSQGYGTGDYEQYF	TGTGCCAGCAGCCAAGGTTACGGGACAGGGGACTACGAGCAGTACTTC
TRBV15	-	-	13	TRBJ1-2	CATSRDIGGGYTF	TGTGCCACCAGCAGAGATATAGGGGGTGGCTACACCTTC
TRBV7-4	-	TRBD2	20	TRBJ2-6	CASSLAPTSGPGAGANVLTF	TGTGCCAGCAGCTTAGCGCCTACTAGCGGTCCCGGCGCTGGGGCCAACGTCCTGACTTTC
TRBV19	-	-	14	TRBJ2-5	CASSRSAPKETQYF	TGTGCCAGTAGTCGGTCGGCTCCAAAAGAGACCCAGTACTTC
TRBV4-1	-	TRBD2	16	TRBJ2-7	CASSRSGTSGLGEQYF	TGCGCCAGCAGCCGCTCCGGGACTAGCGGCTTGGGGGAGCAGTACTTC
TRBV4-3	once	-	15	TRBJ2-2	CASSQGAANTGELFF	TGCGCCAGCAGCCAGGGAGCCGCGAACACCGGGGAGCTGTTTTTT
TRBV3-1/TRBV3-2	-	-	15	TRBJ2-5	CASSQEVTSGETQYF	TGTGCCAGCAGCCAAGAAGTCACTTCGGGGGAGACCCAGTACTTC
TRBV6-2/TRBV6-3	once	-	12	TRBJ2-7	CASSYRAYEQYF	TGTGCCAGCAGTTACCGGGCGTACGAGCAGTACTTC
TRBV6-6	-	TRBD2	14	TRBJ2-7	CASSYGEGRVEQYF	TGTGCCAGCAGTTACGGGGAGGGGCGGGTCGAGCAGTACTTC
TRBV18	-	TRBD1	15	TRBJ2-7	CASSSSGGARYEQYF	TGTGCCAGCTCATCCTCAGGGGGCGCAAGGTACGAGCAGTACTTC